This is a list of T cell receptor beta chains from one sample in a study of T cell responses to AZD1222 COVID-19 vaccine. Clones were sequenced by immunoSEQ multiplex PCR, and TCRdb holds only the in-frame ones, with some missing. The sample lists 97,000 or so clones, about 88% seen once, with 5% in the top ten. Sequenced material: peripheral blood, taken on day 0 of AZD1222 vaccination. All receptors come from an adult in good health. Each CDR3 is given without its conserved first and last residue.

V,J,CDR3
TRBV6-1,TRBJ2-2,ASSEQGAHTGELF
TRBV18,TRBJ2-2,ASSLTRTGTGVAGELF
TRBV27,TRBJ2-5,ASSLSRQAGETQY
TRBV11-2,TRBJ2-1,ASSPLRWDRGLSEQF
TRBV6-1,TRBJ2-7,ASSDGGKWYEQY
TRBV18,TRBJ2-7,ASSRNQGYEQY
TRBV5-1,TRBJ1-1,ASSSTGFRGDAEAF
TRBV28,TRBJ2-2,ASSDRGTGELF
TRBV5-1,TRBJ1-2,ASSSDGGYNYGYT
TRBV2,TRBJ2-7,ASSRDSYEQY
TRBV5-1,TRBJ2-1,ASSLPRDNEQF
TRBV5-6,TRBJ1-4,ASSLSQGSEKLF